The clone carrying this T cell receptor (beta chain) was seen only a few times. The sample is drawn from a study of blood T cell repertoires in COVID-19. Turning to the study itself: Specimens from acute and convalescent COVID-19 originated in the United States, Italy and Spain.

Original methodology: Researchers report that nucleated cell counts were estimated from reference gene primer amplification. TCRdb's table, derived via immunoSEQ multiplex PCR, lists solely in-frame clones and lacks some. V and J calls and clone size are those listed in that table; D and trimming were worked out from the DNA. The data show over 200,000 clones, with roughly 90% seen just once and 1.9% held by the top ten. Germline V lookup: CDR1 SNHLY, CDR2 FYNNEI. With 5 bases clipped from V and 10 bases from J, the junction kept 9 bases outside the gene matches. The CDR3 is made up of 15 amino acids.

The chain employs TRBV2 and TRBJ2-1, with 12 bases that match TRBD2. The clonotype originates from a man aged 40-49 years with active or convalescent COVID-19. The sample consisted of peripheral blood. The CDR3, as DNA: TGTGCCAGCAGTTACCGACTAGCGGGAGAGGGGGAGCAGTTCTTC. Its protein is CASSYRLAGEGEQFF.